This TCR beta chain is drawn from a study of blood T cells in healthy people across ages. A J-beta primer mix and a sample-barcoded 5' primer were used in a second PCR of roughly 6 to 11 cycles. A single record per CDR3 protein comes from TCRdb applying MiXCR to the 5' RACE reads. This sample has about 730,000 distinct CDR3 sequences, with roughly 45% found just once. This clonotype was seen more than once but under ten times. The germline CDR1 and CDR2 sequences are LGHNT and FRNRAP. Between the trimmed V and J ends, which lost 0 bases and 1 base, there was a span of 9 bases. This CDR3 region has 16 residues.

Sequences were obtained from blood. The genes are TRBV12-5 and TRBJ2-2; D is undetermined. The TCR originated in a woman in her fifties or sixties in good health. The CDR3 DNA sequence: TGTGCTAGTGGTTTGGTGCGGACGGAGAACACCGGGGAGCTGTTTTTT. Its protein is CASGLVRTENTGELFF.